Listed here are 28 T cell receptor beta chains from one sample, sequenced in a study of T cells in Graves' hyperthyroidism and ophthalmopathy. The CDR3 regions of TCR beta were amplified from RNA transcripts. A set of HTBI primers served as the primers for a first-round RT-PCR of the TCR CDR3. TCRdb re-analysed the multiplex PCR reads in MiXCR, keeping a single row per CDR3 protein. The sample records hundreds of thousands of distinct CDR3 sequences, approximately 15% being singletons. The sequencing sample was made of blood. These receptors came from a woman aged 30 to 39 with Graves' hyperthyroidism that later progressed to Graves' ophthalmopathy.

This clonotype has a count of ten or more. The V and J genes are TRBV7-9 and TRBJ2-7, with 10 bases matching TRBD2. Germline V lookup: CDR1 SEHNR, CDR2 FQNEAQ (reference sequence). CDR3 length: 13 residues. V dropped 5 bases and J dropped 5; count of bases not matched to a gene: 3. The CDR3 DNA sequence: TGTGCCAGCAGCGCTAGCGGGAGCCACGAGCAGTACTTC. Its translation: CASSASGSHEQYF. The full variable domain, completed using reference TRBV7-9 and TRBJ2-7, is DTGVSQNPRHKITKRGQNVTFRCDPISEHNRLYWYRQTLGQGPEFLTYFQNEAQLEKSRLLSDRFSAERPKGSFSTLEIQRTEQGDSAMYLCASSASGSHEQYFGPGTRLTVT.

Written as DNA, the CDR3 is TGTGCCAGCAGCTTAGGGACAGGAGGGTTGATAAGCAATCAGCCCCAGCATTTT. Translating it yields CASSLGTGGLISNQPQHF. J is TRBJ1-5 and V is TRBV11-2; 7 bases map to TRBD1. This CDR3 contains 18 residues. The V gene's germline CDR1 is SGHAT and CDR2 FQNNGV. V lost 1 base and J lost 1; bases outside the gene matches: 10.

The chain is built from TRBV12-3 or TRBV12-4 and TRBJ1-2; no clear D gene. Trimming pared 5 bases from V and 8 bases from J, leaving 21 bases between. CDR3 length: 15 amino acids. CDR3 nucleotides: TGTGCCAGCAGTGAGTCAAACCCAGTGGAAGCGGGCTACACCTTC. The encoded protein is CASSESNPVEAGYTF.

This clonotype was detected ten times or more. This chain connects TRBV6-5 to TRBJ2-7; tentative D call: TRBD2 (5 bases). The CDR3 spans 15 residues. From germline, CDR1 is MNHEY and CDR2 SVGAGI. V lost 0 bases, J lost 3 bases, and 12 bases lay in between. The chain's CDR3 is CASSYSVLVDYEQYF. In nucleotides, the CDR3 is TGTGCCAGCAGTTACTCGGTACTAGTCGACTACGAGCAGTACTTC.

This chain joins TRBV4-2 and TRBJ2-1, with a possible D match to TRBD1 (5 bases). Trimming stripped 4 bases from V and 10 bases from J, with 11 bases between. The CDR3 totals 12 residues. The germline V gene has CDR1 LGHNA and CDR2 YNFKEQ. The CDR3 sequence is CASSRWTMEQFF. CDR3 in DNA: TGTGCCAGCAGCCGATGGACAATGGAGCAGTTCTTC.

This clonotype was seen a handful of times. J is TRBJ2-3 and V is TRBV9; TRBD2 agrees at 11 bases. V was pared by 4 bases and J by 4 bases, with 11 bases of the junction left unmatched. The germline gives CDR1 SGDLS, CDR2 YYNGEE. The CDR3 has 17 amino acids. As DNA, the CDR3 is TGTGCCAGCAGCACGAGTCTAGCGGGAGGATCGGCAGATACGCAGTATTTT. This translates into CASSTSLAGGSADTQYF.

Ten or more counts support this clonotype. This chain joins TRBV12-3 or TRBV12-4 and TRBJ1-2, with TRBD1 matching over 8 bases. CDR3 length: 13 residues. The trim removed 2 bases at V and 5 bases at J, leaving 1 base unmatched. The CDR3: CASSLTGGYGYTF. CDR3 DNA: TGTGCCAGCAGTTTAACAGGGGGATATGGCTACACCTTC.

This clonotype was observed a few times. The chain is built from TRBV19 and TRBJ1-1, with a tentative D call TRBD1 (5 bases). Per germline, CDR1 LNHDA and CDR2 SQIVND (reference sequence). Deletions cut 1 base from V and 4 bases from J, with 13 bases between. The CDR3 is 15 amino acids. CDR3: CASSIGAGTGTEAFF. CDR3 in DNA: TGTGCCAGTAGTATAGGGGCAGGGACGGGCACTGAAGCTTTCTTT.

About this clonotype itself: One base away lies a much larger clone, so this may be a sequencing read error. J is TRBJ1-4 and V is TRBV9; the D gene is possibly TRBD1 (5 bases). The CDR3 consists of 14 residues. Germline V gene data show CDR1 as SGDLS and CDR2 as YYNGEE. CDR3 bases: TGTGCCAGCAGCTCAACAGGAGCTAATGAAGAACTGTTTTTT. Protein product: CASSSTGANEELFF.

With respect to this clonotype: A read error may explain this, as a much larger clone is one base away. This chain connects TRBV20-1 to TRBJ2-3; 7 positions match TRBD2. CDR3 length equals 13 residues. CDR1 and CDR2 from the germline V gene are DFQATT and SNEGSKA (reference sequence). With 6 bases clipped from V and 4 bases from J, the junction kept 7 bases outside the gene matches. The DNA for the CDR3 is TGCAGTGCCGCGGGAGAAACGGCAGATACGCAGTATTTT. Protein sequence: CSAAGETADTQYF.

This clonotype was observed many times. V gene TRBV7-9 combines with J gene TRBJ1-3, with unresolved D. Trimming removed 4 bases at V and 4 bases at J, with 14 bases between. The CDR3 loop spans 15 amino acids. The germline gives CDR1 SEHNR, CDR2 FQNEAQ (reference sequence). CDR3 nucleotide sequence: TGTGCCAGCAGCTCCAAGGAGACTACGGGAAACACCATATATTTT. Translating gives CASSSKETTGNTIYF.

This clonotype was counted at least ten times. CDR3 sequence: CASSPRTGGANTQYF. The DNA of the CDR3 is TGTGCCAGCAGTCCCCGGACAGGGGGCGCAAATACGCAGTATTTT. The rearrangement links TRBV28 to TRBJ2-3; TRBD1 agrees at 11 bases. Per the germline V gene, CDR1 is MDHEN and CDR2 is SYDVKM. The CDR3 is 15 amino acids. V shed 5 bases, J shed 7 bases, and the junction held 8 bases outside the gene matches.

This clonotype was counted a few times. V is TRBV4-1 and J is TRBJ2-5; D possibly matches TRBD1 or TRBD2 (5 bases each). Trimming cost V 4 bases and J 4 bases, with 16 bases left between them. From germline, CDR1 is MGHRA and CDR2 YSYEKL. This CDR3 is built from 15 residues. CDR3: CASSLLLRGGETQYF. The CDR3 nucleotides are TGCGCCAGCAGCCTCCTACTTCGTGGGGGAGAGACCCAGTACTTC.

In its sample, this clonotype was seen many times. The gene calls are TRBV20-1 and TRBJ2-3; D remains unclear. V gave up 5 bases and J gave up 5 bases, with 8 bases separating them. Per the germline V gene, CDR1 is DFQATT and CDR2 is SNEGSKA (reference sequence). CDR3 length: 11 residues. CDR3 coding DNA: TGCAGTGCTGGGTGGGGAGATACGCAGTATTTT. This codes for CSAGWGDTQYF.

This clonotype was picked up many times. The chain recombines TRBV4-1 with TRBJ2-7, with TRBD1 identical over 8 bases. The CDR3 totals 15 residues. Germline CDR1 is MGHRA and CDR2 is YSYEKL. Trimming at V came to 1 base and at J to 3 bases, leaving 5 bases not matched to a gene. The CDR3 spells CASSQGQGPIYEQYF. CDR3 bases: TGCGCCAGCAGCCAAGGACAGGGGCCGATCTACGAGCAGTACTTC.

The rearrangement joins TRBV4-3 to TRBJ2-1, with D hard to call. With 0 bases removed from V and 9 bases from J, the gap between germline ends came to 12 bases. Germline CDR1 and CDR2: LGHNA and YSLEER. This CDR3 spans 14 amino acids. The CDR3, as DNA: TGCGCCAGCAGCCAAGAGGCCCACGGATCTGAGCAGTTCTTC. Protein sequence: CASSQEAHGSEQFF.

A word on this clonotype: A much more abundant neighbour one base away suggests this may be a read error. This chain uses TRBV28 with TRBJ2-7, with D possibly being TRBD1 (5 bases). V shed 3 bases and J shed 2 bases, with 17 bases lying between them. The CDR3 is made up of 16 amino acids. CDR1 and CDR2 from the germline V gene are MDHEN and SYDVKM. For the CDR3, the DNA is TGTGCCAGCAGTTTCGAATTCCCAGGGCCTGCCTACGAGCAGTACTTC. It codes for CASSFEFPGPAYEQYF.

Many counts were recorded for this clonotype. This chain links TRBV12-3 or TRBV12-4 with TRBJ1-2, with D unresolved. The CDR3 totals 11 residues. V was pared by 5 bases and J by 2 bases, with 3 bases between. The CDR3 reads CASSKNYGYTF. CDR3 DNA: TGTGCCAGCAGTAAGAACTATGGCTACACCTTC.

The CDR3 is CASRGGTDNEQFF. In DNA, the CDR3 is TGTGCCAGCAGGGGGGGGACAGACAATGAGCAGTTCTTC. The chain recombines TRBV12-3 or TRBV12-4 with TRBJ2-1, with D perhaps assigned TRBD1 or TRBD2 (7 bases each). The CDR3 consists of 13 residues. Trimming pared 6 bases from V and 5 bases from J, leaving 11 bases between.

Ten or more counts support this clonotype. V gene TRBV28 combines with J gene TRBJ2-3, with D perhaps being TRBD1 or TRBD2 (5 bases each). CDR3 size: 16 residues. Germline values: CDR1 MDHEN, CDR2 SYDVKM. Trimming cost V 5 bases and J 1 base, with 16 bases left between them. The CDR3 nucleotides are TGTGCCAGCAGTACCCCCGGGGCTCTGGGCACAGATACGCAGTATTTT. This gives the protein CASSTPGALGTDTQYF.

Ten or more counts support this clonotype. The V call is TRBV18, the J call TRBJ1-1; D is unclear. The CDR3 is 16 amino acids. CDR1 is KGHSH and CDR2 is LQKENI in the germline V gene. The V end was cut by 3 bases, the J end by 3 bases, with 17 bases between. The CDR3 region has the DNA TGTGCCAGCTCACCTACACCTTTGAGGGCCGACACTGAAGCTTTCTTT. It codes for CASSPTPLRADTEAFF.

The CDR3 sequence: CASSGVRVLGELFF. As DNA, the CDR3 is TGTGCCAGCAGCGGAGTGAGAGTTCTCGGGGAGCTGTTTTTT. The chain joins TRBV5-6 to TRBJ2-2; D call uncertain. The CDR3 sequence is 14 residues long. Germline V CDR1 and CDR2: SGHDT, YYEEEE. With 4 bases removed from V and 7 bases from J, the gap between germline ends came to 14 bases.

There are many counts of this clonotype. The chain has TRBV12-5 and TRBJ1-2; no clear D. Between the trimmed V and J ends, which lost 2 bases and 7 bases, there was a span of 11 bases. Germline CDR1 and CDR2: LGHNT and FRNRAP. The CDR3 length is 13 residues. The CDR3 here is CASGLYGVLGYTF. The DNA of the CDR3 is TGTGCTAGTGGTTTGTACGGGGTTCTTGGCTACACCTTC.

This clonotype was seen repeatedly, ten times or more. The chain joins TRBV24-1 to TRBJ2-7, with D perhaps matching TRBD1 or TRBD2 (5 bases each). The CDR3 covers 15 residues. V was pared by 3 bases and J by 6 bases, with 17 bases between. From germline, CDR1 is KGHDR and CDR2 SFDVKD. CDR3 residues: CATSDRDRGGGEQYF. As DNA, the CDR3 is TGTGCCACCAGTGATCGCGACAGAGGTGGAGGCGAGCAGTACTTC.

The chain links TRBV2 to TRBJ1-5; D ambiguous. The CDR3 extends over 13 amino acids. V lost 6 bases and J 7 bases, leaving 13 bases between the germline ends. CDR1 SNHLY and CDR2 FYNNEI come from the germline V gene. CDR3 protein: CASRWADSQPQHF. CDR3 DNA: TGTGCCAGCAGGTGGGCAGATTCCCAGCCCCAGCATTTT. The variable domain in full, with the rest retrieved from reference TRBV2 and TRBJ1-5, is EPEVTQTPSHQVTQMGQEVILRCVPISNHLYFYWYRQILGQKVEFLVSFYNNEISEKSEIFDDQFSVERPDGSNFTLKIRSTKLEDSAMYFCASRWADSQPQHFGDGTRLSIL.

Only a few counts were recorded for this clonotype. This sequence joins TRBV7-6 and TRBJ2-7, with 9 bases identical to TRBD1. The J segment lost 6 bases and the V segment lost 5 bases, leaving 11 bases of the junction unmatched. CDR1 is SGHVS and CDR2 is FNYEAQ in the germline V gene. The length of the CDR3 is 15 residues. CDR3 sequence: CASSPQGQGNTEQYF. Written as DNA, the CDR3 is TGTGCCAGCAGCCCCCAGGGACAGGGAAATACCGAGCAGTACTTC. Supplemented by reference TRBV7-6 and TRBJ2-7, the full variable domain reads GAGVSQSPRYKVTKRGQDVALRCDPISGHVSLYWYRQALGQGPEFLTYFNYEAQQDKSGLPNDRFSAERPEGSISTLTIQRTEQRDSAMYRCASSPQGQGNTEQYFGPGTRLTVT.

CDR3 loop: CASSLTSASPYEQYF. In nucleotides, the CDR3 is TGTGCCAGCAGCTTAACTAGCGCGAGCCCCTACGAGCAGTACTTC. The chain recombines TRBV6-9 with TRBJ2-7; 7 nucleotides line up with TRBD2. Germline CDR1 is MNHGY and CDR2 is SVAAGI. Trimming took 6 bases from V and 2 from J; bases not matched to a gene: 10. CDR3 length equals 15 residues.

This clonotype was counted only a few times. The V gene is TRBV2, the J gene TRBJ2-7; TRBD1 matches at 7 bases. Losses at the gene ends were 4 bases for V and 2 bases for J; bases not matched to a gene: 5. This CDR3 comprises 14 residues. Germline V CDR1 and CDR2: SNHLY, FYNNEI. CDR3: CASSAQQGTYEQYF. CDR3 sequence (DNA): TGTGCCAGCAGTGCCCAACAGGGGACCTACGAGCAGTACTTC.